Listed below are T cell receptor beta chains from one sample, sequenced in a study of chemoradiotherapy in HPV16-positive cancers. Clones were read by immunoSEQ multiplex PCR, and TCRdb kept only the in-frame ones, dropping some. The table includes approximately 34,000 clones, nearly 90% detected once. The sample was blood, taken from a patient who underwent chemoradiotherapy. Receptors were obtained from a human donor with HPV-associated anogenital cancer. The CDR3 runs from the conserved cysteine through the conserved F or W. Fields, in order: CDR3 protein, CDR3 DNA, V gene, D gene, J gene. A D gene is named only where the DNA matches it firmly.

CASSGGAVNYEQYF	TGTGCCAGCAGCGGGGGGGCCGTTAACTACGAGCAGTACTTC	TRBV5-4	-	TRBJ2-7
CASSSTGTTYKQYF	TGTGCCAGCAGCTCGACCGGGACCACGTACAAGCAGTACTTC	TRBV5-4	-	TRBJ2-7
CSADDGRGARGELFF	TGCAGCGCCGATGACGGCAGGGGGGCACGCGGGGAGCTGTTTTTT	TRBV29-1	-	TRBJ2-2
CASRRSGGLYEQYF	TGTGCCAGCAGGCGGTCAGGGGGCCTCTACGAGCAGTACTTC	TRBV7-2	TRBD1	TRBJ2-7
CASSLGGQGGTEAFF	TGTGCCAGCAGCTTGGGGGGACAGGGGGGCACTGAAGCTTTCTTT	TRBV5-4	TRBD1	TRBJ1-1
CASKGLLPENNSPLHF	TGTGCCAGTAAGGGTCTTTTACCAGAGAATAATTCACCCCTCCACTTT	TRBV19	-	TRBJ1-6
CAWSPPSTDTQYF	TGTGCCTGGAGTCCCCCGAGCACAGATACGCAGTATTTT	TRBV30	-	TRBJ2-3
CASSLDVTGRNGYTF	TGCGCCAGCAGCTTGGACGTGACAGGGCGAAACGGCTACACCTTC	TRBV5-1	TRBD1	TRBJ1-2
CASSGGPGELFF	TGTGCCAGCAGTGGGGGGCCCGGGGAGCTGTTTTTT	TRBV25-1	-	TRBJ2-2
CASSSPQENTEAFF	TGTGCCAGCAGCTCACCCCAGGAGAACACTGAAGCTTTCTTT	TRBV6-6	-	TRBJ1-1